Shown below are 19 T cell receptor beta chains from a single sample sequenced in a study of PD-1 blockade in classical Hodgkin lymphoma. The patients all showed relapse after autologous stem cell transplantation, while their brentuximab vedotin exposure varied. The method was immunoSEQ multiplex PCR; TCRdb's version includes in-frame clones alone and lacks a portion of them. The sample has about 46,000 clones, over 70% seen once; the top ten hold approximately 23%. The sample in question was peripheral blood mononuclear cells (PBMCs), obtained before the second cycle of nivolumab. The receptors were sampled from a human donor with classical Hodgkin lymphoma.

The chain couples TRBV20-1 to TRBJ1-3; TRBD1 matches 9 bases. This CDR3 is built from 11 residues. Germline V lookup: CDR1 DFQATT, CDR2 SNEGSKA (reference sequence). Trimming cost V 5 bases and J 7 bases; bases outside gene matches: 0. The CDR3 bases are TGCAGTGCTGACAGGGGGAACACCATATATTTT. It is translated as CSADRGNTIYF.

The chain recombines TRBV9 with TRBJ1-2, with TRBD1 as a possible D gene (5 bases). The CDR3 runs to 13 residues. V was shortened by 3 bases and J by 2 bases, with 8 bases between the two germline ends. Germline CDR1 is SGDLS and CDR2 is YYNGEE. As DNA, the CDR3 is TGTGCCAGCAGCGCAGGGTTCAACTATGGCTACACCTTC. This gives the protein CASSAGFNYGYTF.

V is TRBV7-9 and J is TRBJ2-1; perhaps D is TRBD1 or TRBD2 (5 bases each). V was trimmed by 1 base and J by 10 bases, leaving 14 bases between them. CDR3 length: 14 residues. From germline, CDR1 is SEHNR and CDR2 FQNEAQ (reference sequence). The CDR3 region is CASSLGRFEGEQFF. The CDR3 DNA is TGTGCCAGCAGCTTAGGAAGATTTGAGGGGGAGCAGTTCTTC.

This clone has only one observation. The CDR3 nucleotides are TGTGCCAGCAGCTCGGACAGGGCCCCCTACAATGAGCAGTTCTTC. It translates to CASSSDRAPYNEQFF. The chain combines TRBV7-3 with TRBJ2-1; 8 bases align to TRBD1. The germline gives CDR1 SGHTA, CDR2 FQGTGA. The CDR3 covers 15 residues. J lost 2 bases, V lost 4 bases, and 4 bases had no gene match. Based on the CDR3 plus reference TRBV7-3 and TRBJ2-1, the full variable domain is GAGVSQTPSNKVTEKGKYVELRCDPISGHTALYWYRQSLGQGPEFLIYFQGTGAADDSGLPNDRFFAVRPEGSVSTLKIQRTERGDSAVYLCASSSDRAPYNEQFFGPGTRLTVL.

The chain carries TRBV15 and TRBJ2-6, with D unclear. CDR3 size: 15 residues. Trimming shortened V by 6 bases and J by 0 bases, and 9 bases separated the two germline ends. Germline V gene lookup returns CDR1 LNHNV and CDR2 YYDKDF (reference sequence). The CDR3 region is CATSFGSSGANVLTF. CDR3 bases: TGTGCCACCAGTTTCGGTAGCTCTGGGGCCAACGTCCTGACTTTC.

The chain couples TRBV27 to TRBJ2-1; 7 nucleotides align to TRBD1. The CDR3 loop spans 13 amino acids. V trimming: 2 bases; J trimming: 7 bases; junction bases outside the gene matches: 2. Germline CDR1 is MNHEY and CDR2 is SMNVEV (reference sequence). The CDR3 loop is CASSLAGGNEQFF. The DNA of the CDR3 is TGTGCCAGCAGTTTAGCAGGGGGTAATGAGCAGTTCTTC.

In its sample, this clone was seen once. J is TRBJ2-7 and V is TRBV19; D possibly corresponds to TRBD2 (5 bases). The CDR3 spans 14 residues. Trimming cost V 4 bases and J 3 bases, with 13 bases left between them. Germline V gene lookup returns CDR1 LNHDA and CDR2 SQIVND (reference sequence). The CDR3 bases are TGTGCCAGTAGTACTATATTTGGAGGCTACGAGCAGTACTTC. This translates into CASSTIFGGYEQYF.

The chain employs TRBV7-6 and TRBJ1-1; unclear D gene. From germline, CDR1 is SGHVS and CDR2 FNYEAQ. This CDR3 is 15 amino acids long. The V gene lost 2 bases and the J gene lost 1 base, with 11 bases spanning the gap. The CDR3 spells CASSLLASTNTEAFF. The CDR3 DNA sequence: TGTGCCAGCAGCTTACTGGCCTCGACGAACACTGAAGCTTTCTTT.

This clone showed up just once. CDR3 in DNA: TGCGCCAGCAGTGAACGACTAGTACGAGAGACCCAGTACTTC. This gives the protein CASSERLVRETQYF. The chain couples TRBV10-2 to TRBJ2-5, with D tentatively TRBD2 (6 bases). The CDR3 runs 14 residues. In germline, CDR1 is WSHSY, CDR2 SAAADI. Between the trimmed V and J ends, which lost 3 bases and 4 bases, there was a span of 12 bases.

CDR3 amino acids: CASSLAGTGMNTEAFF. The CDR3 coding sequence is TGTGCCAGCAGCTTAGCCGGGACAGGGATGAACACTGAAGCTTTCTTT. The rearrangement uses TRBV5-4 and TRBJ1-1, with 9 nucleotides matching TRBD1. This CDR3 has 16 amino acids. V was pared by 2 bases and J by 0 bases, with 5 bases of the junction left unmatched. Germline CDR1 and CDR2: SGHNT and YYREEE (reference sequence).

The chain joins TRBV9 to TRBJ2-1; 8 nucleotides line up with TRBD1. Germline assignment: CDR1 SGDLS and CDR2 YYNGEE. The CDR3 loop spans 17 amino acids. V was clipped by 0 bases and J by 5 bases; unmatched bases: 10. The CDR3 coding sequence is TGTGCCAGCAGCGTAGCTGCAGGGGGCAGCTTAAACAATGAGCAGTTCTTC. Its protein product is CASSVAAGGSLNNEQFF.

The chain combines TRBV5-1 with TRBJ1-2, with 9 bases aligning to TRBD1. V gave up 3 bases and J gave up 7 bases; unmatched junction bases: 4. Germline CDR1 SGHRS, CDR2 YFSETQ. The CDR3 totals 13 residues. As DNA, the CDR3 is TGCGCCAGCAGCTGGGGACAGGGAGGTGGCTACACCTTC. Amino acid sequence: CASSWGQGGGYTF.

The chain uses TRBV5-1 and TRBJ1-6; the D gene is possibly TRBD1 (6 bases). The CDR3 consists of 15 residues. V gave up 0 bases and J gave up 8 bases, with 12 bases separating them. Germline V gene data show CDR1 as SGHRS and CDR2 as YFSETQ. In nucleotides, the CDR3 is TGCGCCAGCAGCTTGGAGGGGGGCTTCGATTCACCCCTCCACTTT. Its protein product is CASSLEGGFDSPLHF.

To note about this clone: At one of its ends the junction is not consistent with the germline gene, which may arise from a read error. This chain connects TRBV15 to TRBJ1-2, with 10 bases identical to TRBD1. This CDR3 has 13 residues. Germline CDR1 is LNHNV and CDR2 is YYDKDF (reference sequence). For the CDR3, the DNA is TGTGCCACCAGCAGAGCGACAGGGGGCATAAGGGCCTTC. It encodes CATSRATGGIRAF.

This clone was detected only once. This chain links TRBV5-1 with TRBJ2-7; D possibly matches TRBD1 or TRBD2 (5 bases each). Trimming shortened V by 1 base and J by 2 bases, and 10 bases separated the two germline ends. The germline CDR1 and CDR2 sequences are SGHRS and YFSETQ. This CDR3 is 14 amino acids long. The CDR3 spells CASSLRDVPYEQYF. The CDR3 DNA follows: TGCGCCAGCAGCTTGAGGGACGTTCCCTACGAGCAGTACTTC.

In DNA, the CDR3 is TGTGCCAGCAGTTTAGATTACAGACCCCAAGGGGAGACCCAGTACTTC. Translation gives CASSLDYRPQGETQYF. The V and J genes are TRBV27 and TRBJ2-5; D call uncertain. CDR3 size: 16 residues. Germline V CDR1 and CDR2: MNHEY, SMNVEV (reference sequence). V was shortened by 2 bases and J by 5 bases, with 18 bases between the two germline ends.

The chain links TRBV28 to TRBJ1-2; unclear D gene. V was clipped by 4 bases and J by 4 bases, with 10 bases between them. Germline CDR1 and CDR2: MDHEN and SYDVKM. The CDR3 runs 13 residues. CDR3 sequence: CASSSRQSYGYTF. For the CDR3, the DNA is TGTGCCAGCAGTTCGAGGCAGTCCTATGGCTACACCTTC.

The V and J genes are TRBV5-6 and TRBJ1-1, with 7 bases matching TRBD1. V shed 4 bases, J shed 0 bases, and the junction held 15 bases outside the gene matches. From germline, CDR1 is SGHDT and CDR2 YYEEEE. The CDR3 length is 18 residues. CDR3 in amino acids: CASSLGGTVRLMNTEAFF. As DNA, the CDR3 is TGTGCCAGCAGCCTTGGAGGGACAGTTCGACTGATGAACACTGAAGCTTTCTTT. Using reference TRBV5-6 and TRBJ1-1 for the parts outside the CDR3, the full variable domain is DAGVTQSPTHLIKTRGQQVTLRCSPKSGHDTVSWYQQALGQGPQFIFQYYEEEERQRGNFPDRFSGHQFPNYSSELNVNALLLGDSALYLCASSLGGTVRLMNTEAFFGQGTRLTVV.

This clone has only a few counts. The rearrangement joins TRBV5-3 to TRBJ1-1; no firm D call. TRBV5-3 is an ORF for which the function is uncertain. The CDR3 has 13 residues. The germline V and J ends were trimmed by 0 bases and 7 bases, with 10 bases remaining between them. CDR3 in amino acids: CARSLEWRIEAFF. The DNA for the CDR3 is TGTGCCAGAAGCTTGGAGTGGCGGATTGAAGCTTTCTTT.